Presented here are 22 T cell receptor beta chains from one specimen sequenced in a study of T cells expressing NK-cell markers. TCRdb re-called the 5' RACE reads and gives one entry per CDR3 protein, without DNA. This specimen shows around 8,000 distinct CDR3 sequences; the ten leading clones hold under 11%. Material: blood T cells: a sorted CD56 or NKG2C T cell subset, CD4+ or CD8+ T cells, or bulk PBMC T cells (not recorded which). The source of these receptors is a man in his late teens or twenties in good health.

The J gene is TRBJ2-3, the V gene TRBV4-3; TCRdb picks TRBD2, but there is no DNA to check that call. The V gene's germline CDR1 is LGHNA and CDR2 YSLEER. The CDR3 spans 16 residues. The CDR3 sequence is CASSQGAEISTDTQYF.

The rearrangement links TRBV18 to TRBJ2-1; TCRdb indicates TRBD2, and absent DNA this call remains unverified. Germline assignment: CDR1 KGHSH and CDR2 LQKENI. The CDR3 runs 15 residues. CDR3: CASSPTTSGSNEQFF.

The V call is TRBV14, the J call TRBJ2-5. The CDR3 has 13 residues. Germline values: CDR1 SGHDN, CDR2 FVKESK. CDR3 residues: CASSPYLQETQYF.

J is TRBJ2-3 and V is TRBV6-2 or TRBV6-3; TCRdb's D call of TRBD2 is untestable without DNA. Germline V gives CDR1 MNHEY, CDR2 SVGEGT. This CDR3 spans 18 amino acids. The CDR3 protein is CASRARQGRARIIDTQYF.

This clonotype is medium-sized (0.01 to 0.1%) by frequency. V and J are TRBV5-1 and TRBJ1-1; the TCRdb call, TRBD1, lacks DNA for checking. The CDR3 sequence is 13 residues long. CDR1 and CDR2 from the germline V gene are SGHRS and YFSETQ. The CDR3 reads CASSSRGTGEAFF.

V gene TRBV7-9 combines with J gene TRBJ2-3. Germline CDR1 is SEHNR and CDR2 is FQNEAQ (reference sequence). The CDR3 totals 15 residues. The CDR3 protein is CASSLGNSLRDTQYF.

V gene TRBV30 combines with J gene TRBJ2-2. The germline V gene has CDR1 GTSNPN and CDR2 SVGIG (reference sequence). The CDR3 is made up of 13 amino acids. CDR3 residues: CAWSVPGTGELFF.

V and J are TRBV2 and TRBJ2-5; TCRdb's assignment of TRBD2 cannot be checked, as there is no DNA. The CDR3 consists of 15 residues. CDR1 and CDR2 (germline): SNHLY, FYNNEI. CDR3 loop: CASSPTGLATETQYF.

The genes are TRBV27 and TRBJ2-2; TCRdb's D call, TRBD1, is unchecked because there is no DNA. The CDR3 covers 12 residues. CDR1 and CDR2 from the germline V gene are MNHEY and SMNVEV (reference sequence). CDR3 amino acids: CASGQGSGELFF.

This sequence joins TRBV12-3 or TRBV12-4 and TRBJ1-2. The CDR3 is 13 amino acids. The CDR3 region is CASSLGGVDGYTF.

This chain joins TRBV5-1 and TRBJ2-1; the D gene TCRdb calls, TRBD1, cannot be checked with no DNA. The germline V gene has CDR1 SGHRS and CDR2 YFSETQ. The CDR3 length is 21 residues. The CDR3 spells CASSSDLGTGGLRSSYNEQFF.

The V and J genes are TRBV7-2 and TRBJ2-7; TCRdb's D gene call, TRBD2, goes unchecked for lack of DNA. The V gene's germline CDR1 is SGHTA and CDR2 FQGNSA. CDR3 length: 15 amino acids. The chain's CDR3 is CASSLEASGSYEQYF.

Judged by frequency, this clonotype is medium-sized. The chain joins TRBV29-1 to TRBJ2-2; TCRdb's D call of TRBD1 is untestable without DNA. Germline CDR1 SQVTM, CDR2 ANQGSEA. The CDR3 runs to 14 residues. The CDR3 loop is CSVVGQPNTGELFF.

According to its frequency, this clonotype is medium-sized. This chain joins TRBV6-5 and TRBJ2-1; the D call from TCRdb, TRBD1, cannot be confirmed without DNA. Germline assignment: CDR1 MNHEY and CDR2 SVGAGI. The CDR3 spans 14 residues. The CDR3 loop is CASSLSGVTNEQFF.

The rearrangement joins TRBV12-3 or TRBV12-4 to TRBJ1-1; the TCRdb call, TRBD1, lacks DNA for checking. The length of the CDR3 is 14 residues. The CDR3 reads CASSLQQGGTEAFF.

The V gene is TRBV12-3 or TRBV12-4, the J gene TRBJ1-6; TCRdb's D call of TRBD1 is untestable without DNA. CDR3 length: 16 residues. This CDR3 is CASSRDPYRHNSPLHF.

Its frequency marks this clonotype as medium-sized. This sequence joins TRBV29-1 and TRBJ2-4; TCRdb selects TRBD1, and the lack of DNA leaves this call unchecked. The CDR3 covers 15 residues. The germline V gene encodes CDR1 SQVTM and CDR2 ANQGSEA. CDR3 in amino acids: CSVDHNGGGAGIQYF. Full variable domain (remainder filled in from reference TRBV29-1 and TRBJ2-4): SAVISQKPSRDICQRGTSLTIQCQVDSQVTMMFWYRQQPGQSLTLIATANQGSEATYESGFVIDKFPISRPNLTFSTLTVSNMSPEDSSIYLCSVDHNGGGAGIQYFGAGTRLSVL.

This clonotype ranks as medium-sized in terms of frequency. The CDR3 is CASRPPGAETQYF. The rearrangement uses TRBV12-3 or TRBV12-4 and TRBJ2-5; the TRBD1 assignment by TCRdb is unverifiable without DNA. The CDR3 is made up of 13 amino acids.

The chain is built from TRBV7-2 and TRBJ1-2. CDR1 is SGHTA, CDR2 FQGNSA, per germline. This CDR3 spans 14 amino acids. The CDR3 sequence is CASSPPGPLYGYTF. Drawing the rest from reference TRBV7-2 and TRBJ1-2, the complete variable domain is GAGVSQSPSNKVTEKGKDVELRCDPISGHTALYWYRQSLGQGLEFLIYFQGNSAPDKSGLPSDRFSAERTGGSVSTLTIQRTQQEDSAVYLCASSPPGPLYGYTFGSGTRLTVV.

By frequency, this clonotype registers medium-sized (0.01 to 0.1%). The CDR3 is CSATETVYEQYF. This rearrangement joins TRBV20-1 to TRBJ2-7; TCRdb returns TRBD1, unconfirmable since there is no DNA. Per germline, CDR1 DFQATT and CDR2 SNEGSKA (reference sequence). This CDR3 spans 12 amino acids.

This chain connects TRBV6-5 to TRBJ2-3; with no DNA, the TCRdb D assignment of TRBD2 cannot be verified. The germline V gene has CDR1 MNHEY and CDR2 SVGAGI. The CDR3 totals 17 residues. The CDR3 protein is CASSWGLAGGPRDTQYF.

In terms of frequency, this clonotype is medium-sized. The rearrangement joins TRBV7-8 to TRBJ2-1; TCRdb calls TRBD2, which cannot be checked without DNA. The length of the CDR3 is 17 residues. The germline V gene has CDR1 SGHVS and CDR2 FQNEAQ. The CDR3 spells CASSLEGLAGDYNEQFF.